This T cell receptor beta chain was found in a study of regulatory T cells in long-lasting Graves disease. Time point noted: persistent/refractory GD, antithyroid drugs over 5 years with positive TRAb. Preparation of the TCR library used RNA extracted from PBMCs. TCR beta libraries were built with iRepertoire HTBI primers and Arm-PCR of CDR3 regions. In TCRdb, the multiplex PCR reads were re-called with MiXCR into one record per CDR3 protein. The sample contains some 440,000 distinct CDR3 sequences, 20% to 25% of which appear only once. This clonotype was found many times. The V gene's germline CDR1 is GTSNPN and CDR2 SVGIG (reference sequence). J lost 4 bases, V lost 1 base, and 7 bases had no gene match. The length of the CDR3 is 14 residues.

This TCR derives from a female donor with Graves disease. The chain uses TRBV30 and TRBJ2-7, with 7 nucleotides matching TRBD1. Source: peripheral blood mononuclear cells (PBMCs), taken when the disease was refractory, from a patient treated with antithyroid drugs. CDR3 in amino acids: CAWSEWDRTYEQYF. The CDR3, as DNA: TGTGCCTGGAGTGAGTGGGACAGAACATACGAGCAGTACTTC.